The 32 T cell receptor beta chains in this list originate from one sample, sequenced in a study of shared clonotypes between healthy human individuals. Sequencing was performed with immunoSEQ multiplex PCR; in TCRdb, only in-frame clones are kept and a portion is missing. The sample consists of around 1.6 million clones, nearly 99% of them appearing once. The sequencing sample was made of naive CD4+ T cells sorted from blood. Specified subset: CD45RA+ positively selected. The receptor set was obtained from a man aged 25-45 years in good health.

The J gene is TRBJ2-3, the V gene TRBV5-1, with 8 positions matching TRBD2. CDR1 and CDR2 from the germline V gene are SGHRS and YFSETQ. V shed 4 bases and J 7 bases; nucleotides not matched to a gene: 11. This CDR3 has 15 amino acids. CDR3 sequence: CASSPSGPEGHTQYF. In DNA form, the CDR3 reads TGCGCCAGCAGCCCTAGCGGGCCAGAAGGCCATACGCAGTATTTT.

A remark on this clone: This sample also contains other DNA sequences that code for the same CDR3. The chain carries TRBV7-8 and TRBJ2-7; no reliable D call. Germline assignment: CDR1 SGHVS and CDR2 FQNEAQ. The CDR3 has 13 amino acids. V was trimmed by 0 bases and J by 4 bases, leaving 7 bases between them. CDR3 DNA sequence: TGTGCCAGCAGCTTAGCGGGCGCGTACGAGCAGTACTTC. Its translation: CASSLAGAYEQYF.

The gene calls are TRBV7-9 and TRBJ2-1; 7 nucleotides align to TRBD2. The junction had 10 bases not matched to a gene; V was cut back by 0 bases and J by 8 bases. The CDR3 contains 16 residues. The germline gives CDR1 SEHNR, CDR2 FQNEAQ (reference sequence). CDR3 bases: TGTGCCAGCAGCTTAGCGGGTCTCGCGGGAGTCGATGAGCAGTTCTTC. Its translation: CASSLAGLAGVDEQFF.

This chain connects TRBV5-4 to TRBJ2-7; perhaps TRBD2 as D (5 bases). V was trimmed by 4 bases and J by 0 bases, leaving 20 bases between them. Germline assignment: CDR1 SGHNT and CDR2 YYREEE (reference sequence). The length of the CDR3 is 17 residues. The CDR3: CASSPTSGFTSSYEQYF. The CDR3 DNA follows: TGTGCCAGCAGCCCCACCTCGGGGTTCACGAGCTCCTACGAGCAGTACTTC.

The genes are TRBV7-2 and TRBJ2-3; 7 bases align to TRBD2. J lost 5 bases, V lost 5 bases, and 10 bases had no gene match. The CDR3 runs 15 residues. Germline V gene lookup returns CDR1 SGHTA and CDR2 FQGNSA. The CDR3 DNA is TGTGCCAGCAGCCGAGCGGTGGCGGGAGTAGATACGCAGTATTTT. Protein product: CASSRAVAGVDTQYF.

Turning to this clone: Relative to the germline gene, one junction end is altered; a read error may explain this. The chain joins TRBV6-6 to TRBJ2-2; the match to TRBD2 covers 11 bases. CDR3 size: 16 residues. CDR1 MNHNY and CDR2 SVGAGI come from the germline V gene (reference sequence). Written as DNA, the CDR3 is TGTGCCGGCAGCGGGACTAGCGGAAAAGACACCGGGGAGCTGTTTTTT. Translation gives CAGSGTSGKDTGELFF.

The CDR3 region is CASSLGGAGKRNEQFF. Written as DNA, the CDR3 is TGTGCCAGCAGCTTAGGGGGAGCGGGAAAACGCAATGAGCAGTTCTTC. The chain links TRBV11-3 to TRBJ2-1; 7 nucleotides match TRBD2. The trim removed 1 base at V and 6 bases at J, leaving 9 bases unmatched. This CDR3 has 16 amino acids. Per germline, CDR1 SGHNT and CDR2 YENEEA.

As regards this clone: Other DNA sequences in the same sample also yield this CDR3. V is TRBV9 and J is TRBJ2-3; D unclear. CDR1 is SGDLS and CDR2 is YYNGEE in the germline V gene. The length of the CDR3 is 13 residues. V lost 0 bases and J 3 bases, leaving 5 bases between the germline ends. CDR3 protein: CASSVDLTDTQYF. As DNA, the CDR3 is TGTGCCAGCAGCGTAGATCTTACAGATACGCAGTATTTT.

V and J are TRBV6-1 and TRBJ1-4; TRBD1 might be the D (6 bases). The CDR3 sequence is 14 residues long. Germline assignment: CDR1 MNHNS and CDR2 SASEGT. Trimming pared 6 bases from V and 7 bases from J, leaving 15 bases between. This CDR3 is CASRVQGGGEKLFF. CDR3 nucleotide sequence: TGTGCCAGCAGGGTACAGGGAGGTGGTGAAAAACTGTTTTTT.

The chain has TRBV7-9 and TRBJ2-7; TRBD2 agrees at 10 bases. The V gene end was trimmed by 2 bases and the J gene end by 2 bases; junction bases not matched to a gene: 9. CDR3 length: 17 residues. CDR1 and CDR2 from the germline V gene are SEHNR and FQNEAQ (reference sequence). The CDR3 sequence is CASSLRSSGRETYEQYF. In DNA form, the CDR3 reads TGTGCCAGCAGCTTACGGTCCAGCGGGAGGGAGACCTACGAGCAGTACTTC.

The chain combines TRBV18 with TRBJ2-7, with 9 bases identical to TRBD1. This CDR3 contains 15 residues. CDR1 is KGHSH and CDR2 is LQKENI in the germline V gene. Trimming at V came to 5 bases and at J to 0 bases, leaving 5 bases not matched to a gene. The CDR3 DNA reads TGTGCCAGCTCATTCGGGACAGGGCACTCCTACGAGCAGTACTTC. Protein sequence: CASSFGTGHSYEQYF.

The chain recombines TRBV19 with TRBJ1-5, with 8 nucleotides matching TRBD1. The CDR3 extends over 16 amino acids. The germline CDR1 and CDR2 sequences are LNHDA and SQIVND (reference sequence). Trimming at V came to 5 bases and at J to 7 bases, leaving 13 bases not matched to a gene. The DNA of the CDR3 is TGTGCCAGTAGTTTGGGGTCGGCAGGGGGCGAACAGCCCCAGCATTTT. Translated: CASSLGSAGGEQPQHF.

J is TRBJ2-5 and V is TRBV27; TRBD2 matches 7 bases. V dropped 2 bases and J dropped 5; count of bases not matched to a gene: 5. CDR3 size: 14 residues. CDR1 is MNHEY and CDR2 is SMNVEV in the germline V gene (reference sequence). The CDR3: CASSLAGVGETQYF. CDR3 in DNA: TGTGCCAGCAGTTTAGCGGGAGTAGGGGAGACCCAGTACTTC.

This chain joins TRBV10-1 and TRBJ2-7; unclear D gene. The CDR3 sequence is 14 residues long. Germline CDR1 WNHNN, CDR2 SYGVQD (reference sequence). Trimming removed 0 bases at V and 6 bases at J, with 12 bases between. CDR3 region: CASSESMGLGEQYF. As DNA, the CDR3 is TGCGCCAGCAGTGAGTCTATGGGCCTGGGCGAGCAGTACTTC.

Points on this clone: Its ends do not fully match the called genes, so a read error is possible. The chain employs TRBV18 and TRBJ2-7, with D perhaps TRBD1 or TRBD2 (5 bases each). Germline loops: CDR1 KGHSH, CDR2 LQKENI. This CDR3 is built from 15 residues. CDR3 sequence (DNA): TGTGCCAGCTCACCCATTGAAGCCATCCCGAGGGGTGAGCACTTC. Encoded protein: CASSPIEAIPRGEHF.

The rearrangement links TRBV28 to TRBJ1-2; D unresolved. The germline CDR1 and CDR2 sequences are MDHEN and SYDVKM. CDR3 length: 12 residues. V was shortened by 6 bases and J by 4 bases, with 9 bases between the two germline ends. CDR3 in amino acids: CASRGGIYGYTF. DNA for the CDR3: TGTGCCAGCAGGGGCGGAATCTATGGCTACACCTTC.

This chain links TRBV10-3 with TRBJ1-1; 11 bases agree with TRBD1. The CDR3 runs to 17 residues. With V trimmed by 7 bases and J by 8 bases, 18 bases remained unmatched. Germline V gives CDR1 ENHRY, CDR2 SYGVKD. The DNA for the CDR3 is TGTGCCATCAATACCGGGACAGGGGGAAGTCGTCGTTCCGAAGCTTTCTTT. Its protein product is CAINTGTGGSRRSEAFF.

Written as DNA, the CDR3 is TGTGCCAGCAGTAAAATCAGAAGTTCCGCGGACGGAAGCAATCAGCCCCAGCATTTT. Translating gives CASSKIRSSADGSNQPQHF. This chain connects TRBV27 to TRBJ1-5; no reliable D call. The germline CDR1 and CDR2 sequences are MNHEY and SMNVEV (reference sequence). Trimming left V 5 bases short and J 1 base short, with 24 bases between. The CDR3 has 19 amino acids.

The chain carries TRBV20-1 and TRBJ2-7; D may be TRBD1 (6 bases). CDR1 DFQATT and CDR2 SNEGSKA come from the germline V gene (reference sequence). The CDR3 runs 11 residues. V lost 6 bases and J lost 3, with 9 bases in between. CDR3 sequence reads: CSADRNYEQYF. Here the CDR3 DNA reads TGCAGTGCCGACAGGAACTACGAGCAGTACTTC.

The gene calls are TRBV10-3 and TRBJ2-1; D unresolved. In germline, CDR1 is ENHRY, CDR2 SYGVKD. V lost 5 bases and J 0 bases, leaving 11 bases between the germline ends. The CDR3 extends over 15 amino acids. CDR3 loop: CAISPTVSSYNEQFF. DNA of the CDR3: TGTGCCATCAGTCCGACTGTCAGCTCCTACAATGAGCAGTTCTTC.

This sequence joins TRBV5-1 and TRBJ2-2; TRBD2 aligns across 14 bases. The germline V gene encodes CDR1 SGHRS and CDR2 YFSETQ. The CDR3 runs 20 residues. The V segment lost 5 bases and the J segment 2 bases; nucleotides outside the gene matches: 14. The CDR3 sequence is CASRMSGLAGVPSNTGELFF. The CDR3 DNA follows: TGCGCCAGCAGGATGTCGGGACTAGCGGGAGTGCCCTCTAACACCGGGGAGCTGTTTTTT.

The V and J genes are TRBV7-9 and TRBJ1-5; D uncertain. In germline, CDR1 is SEHNR, CDR2 FQNEAQ (reference sequence). The CDR3 is 16 residues long. V was trimmed by 1 base and J by 0 bases, leaving 10 bases between them. The CDR3 nucleotides read TGTGCCAGCAGCTTAGGGGCATGGAGTAGCAATCAGCCCCAGCATTTT. It is translated as CASSLGAWSSNQPQHF.

The rearrangement uses TRBV19 and TRBJ2-2; 9 bases map to TRBD1. The CDR3 is 15 amino acids. Per the germline V gene, CDR1 is LNHDA and CDR2 is SQIVND (reference sequence). The J segment lost 0 bases and the V segment lost 7 bases, leaving 3 bases of the junction unmatched. The DNA for the CDR3 is TGTGCCAGTAACAGGGGGCCCACGAACACCGGGGAGCTGTTTTTT. Its protein is CASNRGPTNTGELFF. The full variable domain, its missing parts supplied by reference TRBV19 and TRBJ2-2, is DGGITQSPKYLFRKEGQNVTLSCEQNLNHDAMYWYRQDPGQGLRLIYYSQIVNDFQKGDIAEGYSVSREKKESFPLTVTSAQKNPTAFYLCASNRGPTNTGELFFGEGSRLTVL.

The chain combines TRBV10-3 with TRBJ2-1, with TRBD1 matching over 8 bases. CDR3 length: 14 amino acids. The V gene's germline CDR1 is ENHRY and CDR2 SYGVKD. V was clipped by 8 bases and J by 6 bases; unmatched bases: 9. This CDR3 reads CAISRVTGVNEQFF. The CDR3 DNA reads TGTGCCATCTCTAGGGTGACAGGGGTCAATGAGCAGTTCTTC.

The rearrangement uses TRBV5-1 and TRBJ2-7; D unresolved. The CDR3 extends over 13 amino acids. CDR1 SGHRS and CDR2 YFSETQ come from the germline V gene. The ends were cut back, 4 bases at V and 4 bases at J, with 12 bases in the middle. DNA for the CDR3: TGCGCCAGCAGCACCCTGGCAGCTTACGAGCAGTACTTC. Its protein is CASSTLAAYEQYF.

This clone was counted a single time. For the CDR3, the DNA is TGTGCCAGCAGTGTAATGGCTGGCGGGGAGACCCAGTACTTC. This encodes CASSVMAGGETQYF. The chain carries TRBV6-1 and TRBJ2-5; possibly TRBD2 for D (5 bases). This CDR3 region has 14 residues. V was pared by 4 bases and J by 5 bases, with 14 bases between. Germline V CDR1 and CDR2: MNHNS, SASEGT.

CDR3 loop: CASRPRTSGSLYEQFF. For the CDR3, the DNA is TGTGCCAGTAGACCCCGCACTAGCGGGAGTCTCTATGAGCAGTTCTTC. V and J are TRBV19 and TRBJ2-1; 11 bases agree with TRBD2. From germline, CDR1 is LNHDA and CDR2 SQIVND (reference sequence). The CDR3 sequence is 16 residues long. J gave up 8 bases and V 6 bases, and 12 bases lay outside the gene matches.

The chain couples TRBV10-3 to TRBJ2-5; 7 nucleotides match TRBD1. CDR1 and CDR2 (germline): ENHRY, SYGVKD. J gave up 5 bases and V 7 bases, and 10 bases lay outside the gene matches. The CDR3 extends over 14 amino acids. CDR3 in DNA: TGTGCCATCAAGGGGCAGGGGGAAATGGAGACCCAGTACTTC. Amino acid sequence: CAIKGQGEMETQYF.

The chain joins TRBV7-8 to TRBJ1-1; TRBD1 is a possible D gene (5 bases). CDR1 is SGHVS, CDR2 FQNEAQ, per germline. Trimming pared 1 base from V and 4 bases from J, leaving 13 bases between. The CDR3 length is 15 residues. This CDR3 is CASSLVGGWITEAFF. In nucleotides, the CDR3 is TGTGCCAGCAGCTTAGTTGGGGGGTGGATCACTGAAGCTTTCTTT.

The chain joins TRBV4-2 to TRBJ2-3; 9 nucleotides line up with TRBD2. V dropped 0 bases and J dropped 5; count of bases not matched to a gene: 12. Germline CDR1 and CDR2: LGHNA and YNFKEQ. The CDR3 is 18 residues long. The CDR3 bases are TGTGCCAGCAGCCAAGATCGGGTGGTCGCGGGAGGGAGAGATACGCAGTATTTT. Amino acid sequence: CASSQDRVVAGGRDTQYF.

About this clone: The sample carries other DNA sequences with the same CDR3. The chain has TRBV28 and TRBJ2-7; tentatively, D is TRBD1 (6 bases). This CDR3 is 10 amino acids long. V gave up 6 bases and J gave up 6 bases, with 6 bases separating them. The V gene's germline CDR1 is MDHEN and CDR2 SYDVKM. The CDR3 spells CASRGGEQYF. The CDR3 DNA follows: TGTGCCAGCAGAGGGGGCGAGCAGTACTTC.

V and J are TRBV7-8 and TRBJ2-7; D may correspond to TRBD1 or TRBD2 (5 bases each). Germline-derived CDR1 and CDR2 are SGHVS and FQNEAQ. The CDR3 spans 15 residues. Trimming removed 5 bases at V and 2 bases at J, with 16 bases between. CDR3 DNA: TGTGCCAGCAGCCAAAGACGGGGACCAACCTACGAGCAGTACTTC. This encodes CASSQRRGPTYEQYF.